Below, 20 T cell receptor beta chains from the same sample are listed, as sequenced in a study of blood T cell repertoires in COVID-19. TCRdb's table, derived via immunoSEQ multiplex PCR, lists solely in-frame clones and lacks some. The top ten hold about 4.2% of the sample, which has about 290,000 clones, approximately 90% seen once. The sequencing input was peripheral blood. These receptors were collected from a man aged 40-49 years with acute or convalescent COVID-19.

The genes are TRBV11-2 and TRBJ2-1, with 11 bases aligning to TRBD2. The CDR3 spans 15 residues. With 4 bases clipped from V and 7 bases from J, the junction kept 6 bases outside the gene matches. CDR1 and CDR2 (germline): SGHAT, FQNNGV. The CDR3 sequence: CASSSIAGGSNEQFF. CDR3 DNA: TGTGCCAGCAGCTCTATAGCGGGGGGGTCTAATGAGCAGTTCTTC.

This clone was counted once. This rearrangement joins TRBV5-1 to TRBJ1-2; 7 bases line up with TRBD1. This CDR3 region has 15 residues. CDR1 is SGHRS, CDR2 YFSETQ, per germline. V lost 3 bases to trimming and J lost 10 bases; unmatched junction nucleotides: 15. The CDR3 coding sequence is TGCGCCAGCAGCTCCGGAGGGGTAACCGGGACAGACTACACCTTC. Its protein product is CASSSGGVTGTDYTF.

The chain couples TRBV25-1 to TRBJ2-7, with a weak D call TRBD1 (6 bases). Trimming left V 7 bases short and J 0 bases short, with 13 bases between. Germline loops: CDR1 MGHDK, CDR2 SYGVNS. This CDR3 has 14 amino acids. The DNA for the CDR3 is TGTGCCAGCACCAGACAGGAAAACTCCTACGAGCAGTACTTC. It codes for CASTRQENSYEQYF.

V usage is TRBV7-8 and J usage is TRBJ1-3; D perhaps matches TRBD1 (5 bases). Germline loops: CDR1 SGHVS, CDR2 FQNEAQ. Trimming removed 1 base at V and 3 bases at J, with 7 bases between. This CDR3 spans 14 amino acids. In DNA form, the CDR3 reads TGTGCCAGCAGCTTAGTCGGGGGTGGAAACACCATATATTTT. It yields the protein CASSLVGGGNTIYF.

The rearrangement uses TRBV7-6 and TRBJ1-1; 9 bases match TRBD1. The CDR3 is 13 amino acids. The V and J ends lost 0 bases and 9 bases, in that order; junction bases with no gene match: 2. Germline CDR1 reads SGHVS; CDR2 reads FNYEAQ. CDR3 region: CASSLAGQGKAFF. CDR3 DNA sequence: TGTGCCAGCAGCTTAGCCGGACAGGGGAAAGCTTTCTTT.

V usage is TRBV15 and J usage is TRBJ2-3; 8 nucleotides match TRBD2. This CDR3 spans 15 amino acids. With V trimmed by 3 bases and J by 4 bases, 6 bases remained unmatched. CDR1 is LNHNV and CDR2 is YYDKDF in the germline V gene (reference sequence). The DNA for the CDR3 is TGTGCCACCAGCAGCGGGGGGGCCGAGGCAGATACGCAGTATTTT. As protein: CATSSGGAEADTQYF.

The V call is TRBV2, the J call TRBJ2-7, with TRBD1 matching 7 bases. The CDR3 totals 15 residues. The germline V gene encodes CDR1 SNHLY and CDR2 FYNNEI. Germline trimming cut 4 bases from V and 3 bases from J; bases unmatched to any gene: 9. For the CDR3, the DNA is TGTGCCAGCAGTGTAAGGACAGGAGACAACTACGAGCAGTACTTC. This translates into CASSVRTGDNYEQYF.

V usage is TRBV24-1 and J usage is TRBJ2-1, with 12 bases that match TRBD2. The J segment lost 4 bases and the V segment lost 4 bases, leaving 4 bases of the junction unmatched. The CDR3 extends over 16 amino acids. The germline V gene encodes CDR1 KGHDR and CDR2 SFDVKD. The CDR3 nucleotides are TGTGCCACCAGTGACCCTAGCGGGGGGGGTTACAATGAGCAGTTCTTC. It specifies CATSDPSGGGYNEQFF.

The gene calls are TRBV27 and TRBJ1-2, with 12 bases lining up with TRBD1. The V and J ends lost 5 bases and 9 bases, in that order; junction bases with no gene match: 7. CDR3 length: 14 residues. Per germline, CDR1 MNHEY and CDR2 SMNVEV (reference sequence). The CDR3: CASSALGTGGSYTF. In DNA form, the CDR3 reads TGTGCCAGCAGTGCCCTCGGGACAGGGGGCAGCTACACCTTC.

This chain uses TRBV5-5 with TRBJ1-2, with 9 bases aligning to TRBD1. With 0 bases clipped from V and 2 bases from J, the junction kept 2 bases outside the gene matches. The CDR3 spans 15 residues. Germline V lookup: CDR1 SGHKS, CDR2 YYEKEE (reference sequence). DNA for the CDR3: TGTGCCAGCAGCTTGGCCGGGACAGGGAACTATGGCTACACCTTC. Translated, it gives CASSLAGTGNYGYTF.

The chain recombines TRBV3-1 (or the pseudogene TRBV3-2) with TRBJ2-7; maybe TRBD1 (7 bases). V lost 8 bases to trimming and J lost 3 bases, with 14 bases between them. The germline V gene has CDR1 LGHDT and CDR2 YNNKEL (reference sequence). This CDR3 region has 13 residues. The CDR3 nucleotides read TGTGCCAGCGGGACTCAGGGGGTCTACGAGCAGTACTTC. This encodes CASGTQGVYEQYF.

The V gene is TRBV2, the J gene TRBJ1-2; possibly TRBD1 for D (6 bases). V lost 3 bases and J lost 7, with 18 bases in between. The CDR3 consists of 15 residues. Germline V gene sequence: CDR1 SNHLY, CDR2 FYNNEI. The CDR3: CASSDPGDRVAGYTF. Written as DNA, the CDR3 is TGTGCCAGCAGTGACCCAGGGGATAGGGTTGCTGGCTACACCTTC.

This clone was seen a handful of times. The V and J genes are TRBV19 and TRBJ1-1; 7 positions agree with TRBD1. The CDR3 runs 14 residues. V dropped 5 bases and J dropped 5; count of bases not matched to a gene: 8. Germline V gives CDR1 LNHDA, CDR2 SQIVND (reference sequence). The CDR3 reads CASSLRQGGTEAFF. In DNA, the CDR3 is TGTGCCAGTAGTCTTAGACAGGGAGGAACTGAAGCTTTCTTT.

The CDR3 reads CASSLYPDNEQYF. In DNA, the CDR3 is TGTGCCAGCAGCCTGTACCCTGACAACGAGCAGTACTTC. J is TRBJ2-7 and V is TRBV9; D is ambiguous. V was clipped by 4 bases and J by 5 bases, with 13 bases between them. This CDR3 has 13 residues. CDR1 SGDLS and CDR2 YYNGEE come from the germline V gene.

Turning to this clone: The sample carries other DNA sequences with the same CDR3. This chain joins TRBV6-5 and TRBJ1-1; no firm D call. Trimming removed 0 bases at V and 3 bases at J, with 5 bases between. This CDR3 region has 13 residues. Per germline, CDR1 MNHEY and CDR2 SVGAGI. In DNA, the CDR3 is TGTGCCAGCAGTTACTCTCGGGACACTGAAGCTTTCTTT. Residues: CASSYSRDTEAFF.

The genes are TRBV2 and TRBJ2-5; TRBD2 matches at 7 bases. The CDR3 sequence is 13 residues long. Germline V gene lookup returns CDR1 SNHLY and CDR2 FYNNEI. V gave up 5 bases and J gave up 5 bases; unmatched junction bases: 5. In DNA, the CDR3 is TGTGCCAGCAGTTGGGAGGGCGAGGAGACCCAGTACTTC. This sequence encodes CASSWEGEETQYF.

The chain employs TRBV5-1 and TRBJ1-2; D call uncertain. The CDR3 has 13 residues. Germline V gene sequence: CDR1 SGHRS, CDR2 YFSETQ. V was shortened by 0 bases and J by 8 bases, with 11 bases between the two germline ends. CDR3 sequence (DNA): TGCGCCAGCAGCTTGGAGTTCGCTAAGGGCTACACCTTC. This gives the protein CASSLEFAKGYTF. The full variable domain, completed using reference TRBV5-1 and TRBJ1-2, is KAGVTQTPRYLIKTRGQQVTLSCSPISGHRSVSWYQQTPGQGLQFLFEYFSETQRNKGNFPGRFSGRQFSNSRSEMNVSTLELGDSALYLCASSLEFAKGYTFGSGTRLTVV.

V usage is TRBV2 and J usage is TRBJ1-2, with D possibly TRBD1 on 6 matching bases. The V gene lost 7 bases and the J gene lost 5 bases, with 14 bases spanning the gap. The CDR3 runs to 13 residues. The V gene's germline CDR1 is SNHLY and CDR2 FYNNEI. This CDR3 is CASKWGQDYGYTF. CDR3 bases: TGTGCCAGCAAATGGGGGCAGGATTATGGCTACACCTTC.

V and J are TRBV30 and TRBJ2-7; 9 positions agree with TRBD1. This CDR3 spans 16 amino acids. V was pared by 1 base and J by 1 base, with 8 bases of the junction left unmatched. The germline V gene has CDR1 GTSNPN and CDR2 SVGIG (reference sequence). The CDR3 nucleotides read TGTGCCTGGAGTGCCCTCGCGGACAGGGGATCCTACGAGCAGTACTTC. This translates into CAWSALADRGSYEQYF.

The CDR3 region is CASSFPGTTGETQYF. The CDR3 DNA reads TGCGCCAGCAGCTTCCCCGGGACAACGGGGGAGACCCAGTACTTC. The V call is TRBV5-1, the J call TRBJ2-5, with D perhaps matching TRBD1 (6 bases). V was cut by 2 bases and J by 5 bases, with 16 bases left in between. This CDR3 is 15 amino acids long. Germline V gene sequence: CDR1 SGHRS, CDR2 YFSETQ.